This TCR beta chain was retrieved from a study of T cell responses to AZD1222 COVID-19 vaccine. Study conclusions and caveats: At 160-218 and 743-854, vaccine-associated CD4 TCRs were dominant, and they spanned spike. Without day 14 samples, only post-peak T cell repertoires were studied.

The data were produced by immunoSEQ multiplex PCR, yet TCRdb's version contains in-frame clones alone and is incomplete. The data show 55,000 to 65,000 clones, 75% to 90% seen once. Trimming took 5 bases from V and 3 from J; bases not matched to a gene: 12. Germline assignment: CDR1 LNHDA and CDR2 SQIVND (reference sequence). The CDR3 has 16 residues. This clone appeared a single time. Antigen unknown. Sample: peripheral blood, taken 28 days after the second AZD1222 dose. The rearrangement uses TRBV19 and TRBJ2-7, with 8 bases that match TRBD1. The source is an adult who received the AZD1222 COVID-19 vaccine. The CDR3 coding sequence is TGTGCCAGTAGTCGCCCAAACCGGGACAGGCGCTACGAGCAGTACTTC. This gives the protein CASSRPNRDRRYEQYF.